The next 29 T cell receptor beta chains were all read from a single sample in a study of metastatic and nonmetastatic thyroid tumors. Every patient underwent thyroid surgery untreated. Using MiXCR, TCRdb re-called clones from the PCR reads. Of roughly 40,000 clones detected, roughly 16% appear once; the ten largest clones hold roughly 22%. Sequencing was done on a sample of blood. Source of these receptors: a female donor with papillary thyroid cancer or a benign thyroid nodule (not recorded which). Some clones in this sample may be carry-over from other donors' samples.

In this sample, this clone turned up many times. V and J are TRBV20-1 and TRBJ2-1, with D hard to call. Germline CDR1 is DFQATT and CDR2 is SNEGSKA (reference sequence). The CDR3 spans 15 residues. The ends were cut back, 3 bases at V and 0 bases at J, with 12 bases in the middle. The DNA of the CDR3 is TGCAGTGCTAGCGCCCCCCTGAGCTCCTACAATGAGCAGTTCTTC. It encodes CSASAPLSSYNEQFF.

In this sample, this clone turned up many times. The V and J genes are TRBV5-1 and TRBJ2-5; D call uncertain. The V gene lost 0 bases and the J gene lost 2 bases, with 8 bases spanning the gap. There are 14 residues in the CDR3. Germline V gives CDR1 SGHRS, CDR2 YFSETQ. CDR3 DNA sequence: TGCGCCAGCAGCTTGGGACACACTCAAGAGACCCAGTACTTC. It translates to CASSLGHTQETQYF.

There are many counts of this clone. The rearrangement joins TRBV12-3 or TRBV12-4 to TRBJ1-2; 9 nucleotides line up with TRBD1. The CDR3 is made up of 14 amino acids. The trim removed 3 bases at V and 3 bases at J, leaving 2 bases unmatched. The CDR3 loop reads CASSLTGGDYGYTF. The CDR3, as DNA: TGTGCCAGCAGTTTGACAGGGGGGGACTATGGCTACACCTTC.

This clone was seen repeatedly, ten times or more. The rearrangement uses TRBV7-9 and TRBJ1-5; 10 nucleotides agree with TRBD1. The CDR3 is 15 residues long. Germline V gene sequence: CDR1 SEHNR, CDR2 FQNEAQ (reference sequence). V dropped 5 bases and J dropped 4; count of bases not matched to a gene: 5. The DNA for the CDR3 is TGTGCCAGCAGCAAGGGACAGGGGAGGAATCAGCCCCAGCATTTT. Its protein is CASSKGQGRNQPQHF. The full variable domain, its missing parts supplied by reference TRBV7-9 and TRBJ1-5, is DTGVSQNPRHKITKRGQNVTFRCDPISEHNRLYWYRQTLGQGPEFLTYFQNEAQLEKSRLLSDRFSAERPKGSFSTLEIQRTEQGDSAMYLCASSKGQGRNQPQHFGDGTRLSIL.

At least ten counts were recorded for this clone. The chain is built from TRBV11-1 and TRBJ2-1, with D perhaps being TRBD1 or TRBD2 (5 bases each). V gave up 2 bases and J gave up 0 bases, with 8 bases separating them. Germline V gene lookup returns CDR1 SGHAT and CDR2 FQDESV (reference sequence). The CDR3 covers 15 residues. In nucleotides, the CDR3 is TGTGCCAGCAGCTTATCAGGGAGCTCCTACAATGAGCAGTTCTTC. Amino acids: CASSLSGSSYNEQFF.

The V and J genes are TRBV6-1 and TRBJ2-7; D is undetermined. The germline gives CDR1 MNHNS, CDR2 SASEGT. The CDR3 length is 13 residues. V was cut by 5 bases and J by 0 bases, with 8 bases left in between. The CDR3 sequence: CASSRASSYEQYF. The CDR3 DNA reads TGTGCCAGCAGTCGGGCTTCCTCCTACGAGCAGTACTTC.

This clone was picked up many times. V gene TRBV20-1 combines with J gene TRBJ2-4; weak D call: TRBD1 (6 bases). The length of the CDR3 is 17 residues. V lost 0 bases to trimming and J lost 3 bases, with 18 bases between them. Germline V gene sequence: CDR1 DFQATT, CDR2 SNEGSKA (reference sequence). The CDR3 region is CSARDVGARRVKNIQYF. CDR3 bases: TGCAGTGCTAGAGATGTGGGGGCTAGGCGGGTCAAAAACATTCAGTACTTC.

The genes are TRBV6-1 and TRBJ1-1; D gene ambiguous. The CDR3 is made up of 11 amino acids. Trimming removed 8 bases at V and 4 bases at J, with 8 bases between. Germline V lookup: CDR1 MNHNS, CDR2 SASEGT. This chain's CDR3 is CASVGFTEAFF. Here the CDR3 DNA reads TGTGCCAGCGTAGGGTTCACTGAAGCTTTCTTT.

This clone was observed a single time. The chain joins TRBV19 to TRBJ1-5, with TRBD1 matching 9 bases. The V segment lost 10 bases and the J segment 7 bases; nucleotides outside the gene matches: 14. The CDR3 length is 15 residues. Germline V gene lookup returns CDR1 LNHDA and CDR2 SQIVND (reference sequence). The CDR3 bases are TGTGCCACCACACCCGGGACAGGGCTCGAGCAGCCCCAGCATTTT. This gives the protein CATTPGTGLEQPQHF.

This clone was counted at least ten times. The chain links TRBV20-1 to TRBJ1-5; D perhaps matches TRBD1 (5 bases). The CDR3 runs to 15 residues. Germline V lookup: CDR1 DFQATT, CDR2 SNEGSKA (reference sequence). Trimming removed 3 bases from V and 4 bases from J, with 16 bases in between. The CDR3 protein is CSARSLAGSNQPQHF. For the CDR3, the DNA is TGCAGTGCTAGGAGTTTGGCAGGGAGTAATCAGCCCCAGCATTTT.

The table lists this clone with many counts. The chain joins TRBV6-1 to TRBJ2-3; D uncertain. Trimming removed 7 bases from V and 3 bases from J, with 11 bases in between. CDR1 and CDR2 from the germline V gene are MNHNS and SASEGT. The CDR3 loop spans 13 amino acids. The DNA for the CDR3 is TGTGCCAGCACCAAACCCCAAACAGATACGCAGTATTTT. Amino acids: CASTKPQTDTQYF.

In its sample, this clone was seen many times. This rearrangement joins TRBV12-3 or TRBV12-4 to TRBJ2-6, with 8 bases fitting TRBD1. The CDR3 is 19 amino acids. The V and J ends lost 3 bases and 1 base, in that order; junction bases with no gene match: 11. DNA of the CDR3: TGTGCCAGCAGTTTCCGACAGGGGAGCCTCTCTTCTGGGGCCAACGTCCTGACTTTC. This encodes CASSFRQGSLSSGANVLTF.

This clone was seen many times. This chain joins TRBV11-2 and TRBJ1-5; D call uncertain. The CDR3 extends over 13 amino acids. CDR1 and CDR2 from the germline V gene are SGHAT and FQNNGV. V lost 0 bases to trimming and J lost 6 bases, with 6 bases between them. CDR3 bases: TGTGCCAGCAGCTTAGATCTACGTCAGCCCCAGCATTTT. This encodes CASSLDLRQPQHF.

Ten or more counts support this clone. Other DNA sequences from this sample encode an identical CDR3 as well. The chain links TRBV5-4 to TRBJ2-3; D might be TRBD1 (5 bases). The CDR3 loop spans 15 amino acids. V was pared by 1 base and J by 1 base, with 10 bases between. Germline-derived CDR1 and CDR2 are SGHNT and YYREEE (reference sequence). CDR3 loop: CASSLRVRGTDTQYF. The CDR3, as DNA: TGTGCCAGCAGCTTGAGAGTCAGGGGCACAGATACGCAGTATTTT.

This clone appeared many times. This sequence joins TRBV6-1 and TRBJ1-4; 8 bases fit TRBD1. This CDR3 has 15 residues. Germline V gives CDR1 MNHNS, CDR2 SASEGT. The V gene end was trimmed by 4 bases and the J gene end by 6 bases; junction bases not matched to a gene: 7. CDR3: CASSGQGSGDEKLFF. The CDR3 nucleotides read TGTGCCAGCAGTGGACAGGGGAGTGGTGATGAAAAACTGTTTTTT.

In its sample, this clone was seen many times. This sequence joins TRBV9 and TRBJ2-3, with D perhaps assigned TRBD1 or TRBD2 (6 bases each). This CDR3 spans 18 amino acids. The ends were cut back, 1 base at V and 0 bases at J, with 18 bases in the middle. Germline V gene lookup returns CDR1 SGDLS and CDR2 YYNGEE. Here the CDR3 reads CASSVTPLGGGSTDTQYF. CDR3 in DNA: TGTGCCAGCAGCGTAACCCCCTTGGGGGGCGGGAGCACAGATACGCAGTATTTT.

The V call is TRBV7-8, the J call TRBJ1-2; TRBD1 agrees at 7 bases. Trimming at V came to 6 bases and at J to 4 bases, leaving 11 bases not matched to a gene. The germline gives CDR1 SGHVS, CDR2 FQNEAQ. The CDR3 contains 15 residues. The CDR3 sequence: CASSPTTGQLYGYTF. The DNA of the CDR3 is TGTGCCAGCAGTCCTACGACGGGACAGCTCTATGGCTACACCTTC.

This clone showed up many times. This specimen includes other DNA sequences encoding the same CDR3. The rearrangement links TRBV2 to TRBJ2-5, with D possibly TRBD1 on 7 matching bases. Trimming shortened V by 7 bases and J by 7 bases, and 16 bases separated the two germline ends. This CDR3 region has 13 residues. The germline gives CDR1 SNHLY, CDR2 FYNNEI. In nucleotides, the CDR3 is TGTGCCAGCACGTCAGGGGGGCCTGGGACCCAGTACTTC. Translated, it gives CASTSGGPGTQYF.

The table lists this clone with many counts. V and J are TRBV20-1 and TRBJ1-1; TRBD1 is a possible D gene (6 bases). CDR1 DFQATT and CDR2 SNEGSKA come from the germline V gene (reference sequence). CDR3 size: 13 residues. The V end was cut by 2 bases, the J end by 3 bases, with 10 bases between. CDR3 sequence (DNA): TGCAGTGCTAGAAAGGGGGGTGACACTGAAGCTTTCTTT. Its translation is CSARKGGDTEAFF.

In this sample, this clone turned up many times. This chain joins TRBV11-2 and TRBJ2-2; 7 bases are shared with TRBD1. In germline, CDR1 is SGHAT, CDR2 FQNNGV. With 5 bases clipped from V and 2 bases from J, the junction kept 8 bases outside the gene matches. The CDR3 extends over 16 amino acids. Here the CDR3 reads CASSRDRVPNTGELFF. The CDR3 region has the DNA TGTGCCAGCAGCCGAGACAGGGTTCCAAACACCGGGGAGCTGTTTTTT.

This clone has only a few counts. One end of the junction does not line up with germline, which may come from a read error. The chain is built from TRBV27 and TRBJ1-6; D is perhaps TRBD1 (5 bases). The CDR3 has 13 amino acids. Germline CDR1 and CDR2: MNHEY and SMNVEV (reference sequence). CDR3 sequence reads: CSSIGEGYSPLHF. The CDR3 DNA follows: TGTTCCAGCATTGGCGAGGGGTATTCACCCCTCCACTTT.

The CDR3 region is CASSIIGDEQFF. CDR3 nucleotides: TGTGCCAGCAGTATCATAGGCGATGAGCAGTTCTTC. The chain employs TRBV27 and TRBJ2-1; D remains unclear. V dropped 5 bases and J dropped 8 bases, with 10 bases sitting between them. Germline V gives CDR1 MNHEY, CDR2 SMNVEV (reference sequence). The CDR3 loop spans 12 amino acids.

The chain recombines TRBV19 with TRBJ1-1; D is ambiguous. The CDR3 consists of 13 residues. Between the trimmed V and J ends, which lost 5 bases and 1 base, there was a span of 8 bases. The germline gives CDR1 LNHDA, CDR2 SQIVND (reference sequence). CDR3 residues: CASSPSGNTEAFF. CDR3 nucleotides: TGTGCCAGTAGTCCGAGTGGGAACACTGAAGCTTTCTTT.

There are a few counts of this clone. V usage is TRBV6-7 and J usage is TRBJ1-1, with 7 bases lining up with TRBD1. TRBV6-7 is placed among ORFs of uncertain function. The CDR3 is 14 residues long. The ends lost 2 bases at V and 5 bases at J; junction bases unmatched: 5. CDR3 DNA: TGTGCCAGCAGTTACGAGGGGGCGCGTACTGAAGCTTTCTTT. Translation: CASSYEGARTEAFF.

The chain links TRBV5-4 to TRBJ2-2, with a possible D match to TRBD2 (6 bases). The germline CDR1 and CDR2 sequences are SGHNT and YYREEE (reference sequence). This CDR3 region has 15 residues. The V end was cut by 4 bases, the J end by 5 bases, with 15 bases between. Here the CDR3 reads CASSVTGRGTGELFF. In nucleotides, the CDR3 is TGTGCCAGCAGCGTTACCGGGAGAGGGACCGGGGAGCTGTTTTTT.

This clone was counted many times. Other DNA sequences from this sample encode an identical CDR3 as well. This chain uses TRBV20-1 with TRBJ2-5, with 16 bases identical to TRBD2. The CDR3 is 16 residues long. J gave up 5 bases and V 3 bases, and 6 bases lay outside the gene matches. Germline-derived CDR1 and CDR2 are DFQATT and SNEGSKA (reference sequence). The CDR3 region is CSASGTSGRARETQYF. CDR3 in DNA: TGCAGTGCTAGCGGGACTAGCGGGAGGGCCCGTGAGACCCAGTACTTC.

A word on this clone: A much larger clone is a single base away; this may be a read error. V usage is TRBV11-1 and J usage is TRBJ2-7; D gene uncertain. Per the germline V gene, CDR1 is SGHAT and CDR2 is FQDESV (reference sequence). The germline V and J ends were trimmed by 4 bases and 1 base, with 17 bases remaining between them. This CDR3 is 16 amino acids long. The CDR3 region is CASSSAPVLISYEQYF. DNA for the CDR3: TGTGCCAGCAGCTCCGCCCCGGTACTCATATCCTACGAGCAGTACTTC.

This clone occurred many times. The chain is built from TRBV6-1 and TRBJ2-3, with D perhaps TRBD2 (5 bases). V was pared by 6 bases and J by 9 bases, with 10 bases between. The length of the CDR3 is 11 residues. Germline CDR1 and CDR2: MNHNS and SASEGT. In DNA form, the CDR3 reads TGTGCCAGCAGACTAGAGAGGACGCAGTATTTT. Protein product: CASRLERTQYF.

In its sample, this clone was seen many times. J is TRBJ1-6 and V is TRBV12-1. TRBV12-1 is a pseudogene. The CDR3 has 18 amino acids. The chain's CDR3 is CAIKTGVGIGFYNSPLHF. CDR3 DNA sequence: TGTGCCATCAAAACGGGGGTGGGCATCGGGTTTTATAATTCACCCCTCCACTTT.